Each of the 27 T cell receptor beta chains below was sequenced from the same sample in a study of CD8 T cells in ankylosing spondylitis. Study-level results: In ankylosing spondylitis blood, a motif of seven to nine highly homologous TCR beta variants appeared characteristic.

No cognate antigen is known for these TCRs. TCRdb re-analysed the 5' RACE reads in MiXCR, keeping a single row per CDR3 protein. This table has about 700,000 distinct CDR3 sequences, 15% to 20% appearing once. Sequencing was performed on blood, either unsorted or a sorted T cell fraction (not recorded which). The receptors originated from a male donor with ankylosing spondylitis.

The J gene is TRBJ1-2, the V gene TRBV12-3 or TRBV12-4, with D perhaps matching TRBD1 (5 bases). The CDR3 spans 10 residues. V lost 5 bases and J 8 bases, leaving 6 bases between the germline ends. The CDR3 DNA reads as TGTGCCAGCAGTGGGGGGGGCTACACCTTC. Translated: CASSGGGYTF.

This clonotype was found many times. The chain combines TRBV27 with TRBJ2-1; the D is unclear. Per the germline V gene, CDR1 is MNHEY and CDR2 is SMNVEV (reference sequence). This CDR3 is built from 13 residues. Deletions cut 0 bases from V and 5 bases from J, with 5 bases between. The CDR3, as DNA: TGTGCCAGCAGTTTATCGGGCGACAATGAGCAGTTCTTC. Residues: CASSLSGDNEQFF.

The V gene is TRBV18, the J gene TRBJ2-3; no reliable D call. From germline, CDR1 is KGHSH and CDR2 LQKENI. V gave up 2 bases and J gave up 4 bases, with 13 bases separating them. The CDR3 runs 15 residues. For the CDR3, the DNA is TGTGCCAGCTCACCAGACCAGACCGGCGCAGATACGCAGTATTTT. Its translation: CASSPDQTGADTQYF.

This clonotype was counted a few times. The chain uses TRBV20-1 and TRBJ1-5; TRBD1 matches at 7 bases. The CDR3 is made up of 16 amino acids. Trimming removed 0 bases from V and 1 base from J; junction bases left unmatched: 6. CDR1 and CDR2 from the germline V gene are DFQATT and SNEGSKA (reference sequence). This CDR3 reads CSARDTYRGSNQPQHF. CDR3 nucleotide sequence: TGCAGTGCTAGAGACACGTACAGGGGAAGCAATCAGCCCCAGCATTTT.

The chain joins TRBV18 to TRBJ1-4, with D perhaps TRBD1 (5 bases). CDR1 and CDR2 from the germline V gene are KGHSH and LQKENI. The CDR3 spans 14 residues. The V end lost 3 bases, the J end lost 6 bases, and 11 bases lay between the germline ends. CDR3 residues: CASSPAGNDEKLFF. For the CDR3, the DNA is TGTGCCAGCTCACCGGCAGGGAACGATGAAAAACTGTTTTTT.

This clonotype was picked up many times. The chain combines TRBV18 with TRBJ1-5; TRBD1 matches at 9 bases. V lost 3 bases to trimming and J lost 0 bases; unmatched junction nucleotides: 6. Germline V gives CDR1 KGHSH, CDR2 LQKENI. This CDR3 is 17 amino acids long. CDR3 DNA sequence: TGTGCCAGCTCACCGGGACAGGGAGTCTATAGCAATCAGCCCCAGCATTTT. Protein product: CASSPGQGVYSNQPQHF. Full variable domain (missing parts from reference TRBV18 and TRBJ1-5): NAGVMQNPRHLVRRRGQEARLRCSPMKGHSHVYWYRQLPEEGLKFMVYLQKENIIDESGMPKERFSAEFPKEGPSILRIQQVVRGDSAAYFCASSPGQGVYSNQPQHFGDGTRLSIL.

This clonotype was seen a handful of times. V and J are TRBV18 and TRBJ2-2, with a tentative D call TRBD1 (7 bases). V was cut by 0 bases and J by 8 bases, with 19 bases left in between. The CDR3 is 17 residues long. In germline, CDR1 is KGHSH, CDR2 LQKENI. This CDR3 reads CASSPPEFDREAGELFF. The CDR3 DNA reads as TGTGCCAGCTCACCACCGGAGTTCGACAGGGAGGCAGGGGAGCTGTTTTTT.

Only a few counts were recorded for this clonotype. The chain couples TRBV28 to TRBJ2-7, with D tentatively TRBD1 (6 bases). Trimming removed 7 bases at V and 0 bases at J, with 16 bases between. This CDR3 contains 15 residues. Germline V gene data show CDR1 as MDHEN and CDR2 as SYDVKM. DNA for the CDR3: TGTGCCAGCATCACTAGGGGGTACCGCTCCTACGAGCAGTACTTC. Translated: CASITRGYRSYEQYF.

The chain joins TRBV11-2 to TRBJ2-3; maybe TRBD1 (5 bases). With 3 bases removed from V and 0 bases from J, the gap between germline ends came to 13 bases. The CDR3 covers 16 residues. Germline CDR1 reads SGHAT; CDR2 reads FQNNGV. The CDR3 DNA is TGTGCCAGCAGCTTGTTCCGGACAACTAGCACAGATACGCAGTATTTT. It specifies CASSLFRTTSTDTQYF.

Only a few counts were recorded for this clonotype. The V call is TRBV3-1, the J call TRBJ2-1; possibly TRBD1 or TRBD2 for D (5 bases each). V lost 1 base and J lost 4, with 11 bases in between. The V gene's germline CDR1 is LGHDT and CDR2 YNNKEL (reference sequence). CDR3 length: 15 residues. The CDR3 DNA is TGTGCCAGCAGCCAAGCAGGGACCCCTTACAATGAGCAGTTCTTC. It codes for CASSQAGTPYNEQFF.

The CDR3, as DNA: TGTGCCAGCAGCTTAGACGGGGCCACCTACAATGAGCAGTTCTTC. It is translated as CASSLDGATYNEQFF. The rearrangement links TRBV11-3 to TRBJ2-1, with D perhaps being TRBD1 or TRBD2 (5 bases each). V lost 0 bases and J lost 2, with 8 bases in between. The CDR3 totals 15 residues. Germline CDR1 and CDR2: SGHNT and YENEEA.

On this clonotype: At one of its ends the junction is not consistent with the germline gene, which may arise from a read error. The chain couples TRBV7-3 to TRBJ2-1, with 10 bases identical to TRBD2. This CDR3 is built from 20 residues. From germline, CDR1 is SGHTA and CDR2 FQGTGA. The CDR3, as DNA: TGTGCCAGCAGCGGTTGGAATAACGTACTAGCGGGGAGCGGGGAGGGCCTCGGGTACTTC. Translation: CASSGWNNVLAGSGEGLGYF.

The V gene is TRBV4-1, the J gene TRBJ2-4; a weak D match, TRBD2 (6 bases). Germline V gene lookup returns CDR1 MGHRA and CDR2 YSYEKL. Trimming removed 4 bases at V and 0 bases at J, with 22 bases between. The CDR3 runs to 19 residues. The chain's CDR3 is CASSRRGGGETLAKNIQYF. The CDR3 DNA follows: TGCGCCAGCAGCCGCCGGGGTGGCGGGGAAACACTAGCCAAAAACATTCAGTACTTC.

This clonotype was observed a few times. The CDR3 coding sequence is TGTGCCAGCAGCTCAACCGGACAGGGTATTGCCTACGAGCAGTACTTC. Its translation is CASSSTGQGIAYEQYF. The V gene is TRBV7-9, the J gene TRBJ2-7; 8 bases fit TRBD1. This CDR3 is 16 amino acids long. J gave up 2 bases and V 4 bases, and 10 bases lay outside the gene matches. CDR1 and CDR2 (germline): SEHNR, FQNEAQ (reference sequence).

The sample holds a few counts of this clonotype. The chain couples TRBV20-1 to TRBJ2-7; 11 bases map to TRBD1. This CDR3 comprises 15 residues. V lost 0 bases and J lost 2; bases outside the gene matches: 3. CDR1 DFQATT and CDR2 SNEGSKA come from the germline V gene (reference sequence). The CDR3 DNA reads as TGCAGTGCTAGAGATCGGGACAGGGGGGCCTACGAGCAGTACTTC. Its protein is CSARDRDRGAYEQYF.

This clonotype appeared a few times. The gene calls are TRBV29-1 and TRBJ1-1; a weak D match, TRBD1 (5 bases). The CDR3 loop spans 14 amino acids. V was cut by 6 bases and J by 1 base, with 15 bases left in between. CDR1 SQVTM and CDR2 ANQGSEA come from the germline V gene. CDR3 sequence reads: CSVRPGRGNTEAFF. The CDR3 DNA follows: TGCAGCGTGAGGCCGGGACGGGGGAACACTGAAGCTTTCTTT.

This clonotype was seen a handful of times. The CDR3 coding sequence is TGTGCCAGCAGCCACCGGGCCGGGGAGCTGTTTTTT. Protein product: CASSHRAGELFF. The gene calls are TRBV7-9 and TRBJ2-2, with unresolved D. CDR3 length: 12 residues. CDR1 and CDR2 from the germline V gene are SEHNR and FQNEAQ (reference sequence). The V end was cut by 5 bases, the J end by 6 bases, with 7 bases between.

The rearrangement joins TRBV19 to TRBJ2-7; weak D call: TRBD2 (5 bases). In germline, CDR1 is LNHDA, CDR2 SQIVND (reference sequence). V lost 10 bases, J lost 3 bases, and 19 bases lay in between. This CDR3 is 14 amino acids long. CDR3 in DNA: TGTGCCACCTCTGGGTCTTCACGGGGCTACGAGCAGTACTTC. Protein product: CATSGSSRGYEQYF.

J is TRBJ1-3 and V is TRBV10-3, with TRBD1 matching over 7 bases. Germline V gene data show CDR1 as ENHRY and CDR2 as SYGVKD. This CDR3 contains 15 residues. Trimming removed 6 bases from V and 0 bases from J; junction bases left unmatched: 5. CDR3 coding DNA: TGTGCCATCAGCGAGGGACAGCTCTCTGGAAACACCATATATTTT. Its translation is CAISEGQLSGNTIYF.

This clonotype was detected a few times. V and J are TRBV12-3 or TRBV12-4 and TRBJ1-2; D is undetermined. The CDR3 length is 13 residues. V lost 1 base, J lost 5 bases, and 8 bases lay in between. The CDR3 DNA sequence: TGTGCCAGCAGTTTAGAGTCACGGTATGGCTACACCTTC. Translated, it gives CASSLESRYGYTF.

The chain employs TRBV27 and TRBJ2-7, with 9 bases fitting TRBD1. The CDR3 has 13 amino acids. J was trimmed by 6 bases and V by 1 base; bases with no gene match: 1. The germline V gene encodes CDR1 MNHEY and CDR2 SMNVEV (reference sequence). CDR3 nucleotides: TGTGCCAGCAGTTTATGGGACAGGGCCGAGCAGTACTTC. Translating it yields CASSLWDRAEQYF.

This clonotype was found a few times. The rearrangement links TRBV5-1 to TRBJ2-3; D gene unclear. Deletions cut 0 bases from V and 14 bases from J, with 16 bases between. Germline lookup yields CDR1 SGHRS and CDR2 YFSETQ. The CDR3 is 13 amino acids. The CDR3, as DNA: TGCGCCAGCAGCTTGGCCGAGCAGAAGACGTGGTATTTT. Translated, it gives CASSLAEQKTWYF. Using reference TRBV5-1 and TRBJ2-3 for the parts outside the CDR3, the full variable domain is KAGVTQTPRYLIKTRGQQVTLSCSPISGHRSVSWYQQTPGQGLQFLFEYFSETQRNKGNFPGRFSGRQFSNSRSEMNVSTLELGDSALYLCASSLAEQKTWYFGPGTRLTVL.

This clonotype was seen a handful of times. This chain uses TRBV30 with TRBJ1-6; 10 nucleotides agree with TRBD1. The CDR3 is 14 residues long. V lost 2 bases, J lost 7 bases, and 2 bases stayed unmatched. CDR1 is GTSNPN, CDR2 SVGIG, per germline (reference sequence). CDR3 residues: CAWSPGQGNSPLHF. The CDR3 DNA sequence: TGTGCCTGGAGTCCGGGACAGGGGAATTCACCCCTCCACTTT.

The rearrangement links TRBV29-1 to TRBJ1-1; maybe TRBD1 (5 bases). Trimming took off 6 bases at V and 0 bases at J, with 14 bases between the two ends. This CDR3 contains 14 residues. The V gene's germline CDR1 is SQVTM and CDR2 ANQGSEA. This CDR3 reads CSVQVTRMNTEAFF. The DNA for the CDR3 is TGCAGCGTACAGGTTACCCGCATGAACACTGAAGCTTTCTTT.

The chain joins TRBV20-1 to TRBJ1-1, with D perhaps TRBD1 (6 bases). CDR1 and CDR2 (germline): DFQATT, SNEGSKA (reference sequence). The CDR3 covers 14 residues. DNA for the CDR3: TGCACCATCGCTGGGGGCGTGGGGAACACTGAAGCTTTCTTT. Its translation is CTIAGGVGNTEAFF.

This chain uses TRBV12-3 or TRBV12-4 with TRBJ2-3; 9 nucleotides match TRBD2. The CDR3 totals 18 residues. With 3 bases clipped from V and 1 base from J, the junction kept 11 bases outside the gene matches. CDR3 in DNA: TGTGCCAGCAGTTTGGCGGCGGGAGGGCGATTTGGCACAGATACGCAGTATTTT. Translated: CASSLAAGGRFGTDTQYF.

This clonotype was observed a handful of times. V gene TRBV6-6 combines with J gene TRBJ1-4, with D maybe TRBD1 (5 bases). Trimming cost V 2 bases and J 7 bases, with 8 bases left between them. This CDR3 is built from 13 residues. The germline V gene has CDR1 MNHNY and CDR2 SVGAGI (reference sequence). CDR3 sequence reads: CASSYGGIEKLFF. The CDR3 DNA reads as TGTGCCAGCAGTTACGGGGGTATTGAAAAACTGTTTTTT.